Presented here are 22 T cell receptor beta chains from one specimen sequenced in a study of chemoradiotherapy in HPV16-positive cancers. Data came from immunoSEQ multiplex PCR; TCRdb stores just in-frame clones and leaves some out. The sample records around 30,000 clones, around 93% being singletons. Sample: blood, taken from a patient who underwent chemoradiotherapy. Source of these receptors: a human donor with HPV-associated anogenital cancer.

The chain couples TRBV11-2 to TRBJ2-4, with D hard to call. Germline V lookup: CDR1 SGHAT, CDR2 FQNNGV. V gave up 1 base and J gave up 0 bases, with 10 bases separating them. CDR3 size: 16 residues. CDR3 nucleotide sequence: TGTGCCAGCAGCTTAGTCTTGAATCTAGCCAAAAACATTCAGTACTTC. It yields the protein CASSLVLNLAKNIQYF. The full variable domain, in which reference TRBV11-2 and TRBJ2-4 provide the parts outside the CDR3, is EAGVAQSPRYKIIEKRQSVAFWCNPISGHATLYWYQQILGQGPKLLIQFQNNGVVDDSQLPKDRFSAERLKGVDSTLKIQPAKLEDSAVYLCASSLVLNLAKNIQYFGAGTRLSVL.

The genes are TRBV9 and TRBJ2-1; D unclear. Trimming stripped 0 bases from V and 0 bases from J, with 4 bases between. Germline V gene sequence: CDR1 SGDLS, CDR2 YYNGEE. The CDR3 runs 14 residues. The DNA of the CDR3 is TGTGCCAGCAGCGTAGTTAGCTCCTACAATGAGCAGTTCTTC. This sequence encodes CASSVVSSYNEQFF.

The CDR3 spells CASSVGARNTNTIYF. In DNA, the CDR3 is TGTGCCAGCAGCGTGGGCGCCAGAAATACAAACACCATATATTTT. The chain recombines TRBV9 with TRBJ1-3; D not resolved. V was cut by 2 bases and J by 6 bases, with 15 bases left in between. The CDR3 is made up of 15 amino acids. Germline assignment: CDR1 SGDLS and CDR2 YYNGEE.

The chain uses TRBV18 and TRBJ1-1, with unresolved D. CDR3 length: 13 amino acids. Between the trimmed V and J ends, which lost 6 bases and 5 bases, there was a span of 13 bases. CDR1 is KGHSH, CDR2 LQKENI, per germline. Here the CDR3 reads CASSSIGGTEAFF. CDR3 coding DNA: TGTGCCAGCTCTTCTATCGGTGGGACTGAAGCTTTCTTT.

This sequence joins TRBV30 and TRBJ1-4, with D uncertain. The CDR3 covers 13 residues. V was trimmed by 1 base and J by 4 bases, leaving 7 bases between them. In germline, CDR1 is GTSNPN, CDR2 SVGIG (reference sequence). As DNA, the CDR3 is TGTGCCTGGAGTGAGCTGGGTAATGAAAAACTGTTTTTT. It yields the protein CAWSELGNEKLFF.

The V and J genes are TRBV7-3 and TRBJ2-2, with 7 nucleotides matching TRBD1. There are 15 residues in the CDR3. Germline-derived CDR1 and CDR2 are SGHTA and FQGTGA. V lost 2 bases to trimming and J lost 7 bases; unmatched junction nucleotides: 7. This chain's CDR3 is CASSLSSRGLGELFF. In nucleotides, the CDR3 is TGTGCCAGCAGCTTATCGTCTAGGGGGCTCGGGGAGCTGTTTTTT.

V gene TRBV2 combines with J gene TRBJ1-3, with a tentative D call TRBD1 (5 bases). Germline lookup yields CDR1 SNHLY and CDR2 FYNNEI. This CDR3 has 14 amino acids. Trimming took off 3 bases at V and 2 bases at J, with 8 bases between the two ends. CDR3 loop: CASSDQGTGNTIYF. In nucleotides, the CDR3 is TGTGCCAGCAGTGACCAGGGTACTGGAAACACCATATATTTT.

CDR3 in DNA: TGTGCCACTCGAGGGACAGGGAGCAATCAGCCCCAGCATTTT. Its protein product is CATRGTGSNQPQHF. V gene TRBV15 combines with J gene TRBJ1-5; TRBD1 matches 9 bases. The ends lost 9 bases at V and 1 base at J; junction bases unmatched: 4. This CDR3 is 14 amino acids long. Germline values: CDR1 LNHNV, CDR2 YYDKDF (reference sequence).

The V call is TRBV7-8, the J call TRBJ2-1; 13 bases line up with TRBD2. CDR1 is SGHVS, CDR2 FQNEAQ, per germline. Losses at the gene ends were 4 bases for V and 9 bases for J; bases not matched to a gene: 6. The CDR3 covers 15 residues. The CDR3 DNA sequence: TGTGCCAGCAGCTCCGAGACTAGCGGGGGGCCTGAGCAGTTCTTC. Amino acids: CASSSETSGGPEQFF.

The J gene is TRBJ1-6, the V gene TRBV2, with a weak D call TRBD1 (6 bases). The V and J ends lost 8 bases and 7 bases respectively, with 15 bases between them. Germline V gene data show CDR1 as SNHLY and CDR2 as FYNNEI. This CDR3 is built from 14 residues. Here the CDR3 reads CASVPGTPNSPLHF. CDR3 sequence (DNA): TGTGCCAGCGTCCCCGGGACACCAAATTCACCCCTCCACTTT.

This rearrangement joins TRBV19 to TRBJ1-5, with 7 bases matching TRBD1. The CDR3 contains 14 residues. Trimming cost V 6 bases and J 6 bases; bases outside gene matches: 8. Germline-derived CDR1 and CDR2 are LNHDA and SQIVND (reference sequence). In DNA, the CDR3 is TGTGCCAGTAGGCTCCGAAGGACAGGTCAGCCCCAGCATTTT. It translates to CASRLRRTGQPQHF.

CDR3 amino acids: CASSRGTEETQYF. The CDR3 DNA reads as TGTGCCAGCAGCCGCGGGACCGAAGAGACCCAGTACTTC. The V and J genes are TRBV5-4 and TRBJ2-5; a possible D gene is TRBD2 (6 bases). Trimming left V 4 bases short and J 3 bases short, with 10 bases between. CDR1 is SGHNT and CDR2 is YYREEE in the germline V gene (reference sequence). The CDR3 covers 13 residues.

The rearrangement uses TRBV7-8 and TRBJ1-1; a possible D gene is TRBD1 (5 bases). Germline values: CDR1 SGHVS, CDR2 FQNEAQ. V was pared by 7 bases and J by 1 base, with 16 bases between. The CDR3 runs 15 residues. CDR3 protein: CASNQRGGANTEAFF. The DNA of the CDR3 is TGTGCCAGCAACCAGCGAGGCGGGGCGAACACTGAAGCTTTCTTT.

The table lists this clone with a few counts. The chain's CDR3 is CASRLSVSGGVNGELFF. The CDR3 coding sequence is TGTGCCAGCAGACTTTCTGTTTCGGGGGGAGTGAACGGGGAGCTGTTTTTT. This rearrangement joins TRBV5-4 to TRBJ2-2, with 7 bases aligning to TRBD2. The V and J ends lost 5 bases and 7 bases, in that order; junction bases with no gene match: 17. This CDR3 spans 17 amino acids. CDR1 and CDR2 (germline): SGHNT, YYREEE (reference sequence).

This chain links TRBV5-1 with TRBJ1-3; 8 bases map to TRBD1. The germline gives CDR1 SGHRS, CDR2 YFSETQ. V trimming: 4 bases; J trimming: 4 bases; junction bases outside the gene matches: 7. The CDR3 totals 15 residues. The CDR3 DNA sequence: TGCGCCAGCAGCCCGACAGGGGACGAAGGAAACACCATATATTTT. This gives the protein CASSPTGDEGNTIYF.

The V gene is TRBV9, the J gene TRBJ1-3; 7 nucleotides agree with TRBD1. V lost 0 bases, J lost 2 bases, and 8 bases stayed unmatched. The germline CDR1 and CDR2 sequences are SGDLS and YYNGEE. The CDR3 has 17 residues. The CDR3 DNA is TGTGCCAGCAGCGTAGAGGGGACAGCTTTGCCTGGAAACACCATATATTTT. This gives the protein CASSVEGTALPGNTIYF.

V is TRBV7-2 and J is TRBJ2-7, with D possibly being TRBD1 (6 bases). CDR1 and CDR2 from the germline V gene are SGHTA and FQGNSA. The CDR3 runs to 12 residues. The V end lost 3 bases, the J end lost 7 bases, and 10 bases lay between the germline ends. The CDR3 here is CASSFYGQEQYF. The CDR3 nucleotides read TGTGCCAGCAGCTTTTACGGACAGGAGCAGTACTTC.

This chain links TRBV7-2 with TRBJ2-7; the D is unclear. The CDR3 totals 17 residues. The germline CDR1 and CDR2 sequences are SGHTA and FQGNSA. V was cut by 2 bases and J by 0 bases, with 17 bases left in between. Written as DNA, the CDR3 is TGTGCCAGCAGCTTAAGCCTGGCGGAGACTTTCTCCTACGAGCAGTACTTC. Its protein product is CASSLSLAETFSYEQYF.

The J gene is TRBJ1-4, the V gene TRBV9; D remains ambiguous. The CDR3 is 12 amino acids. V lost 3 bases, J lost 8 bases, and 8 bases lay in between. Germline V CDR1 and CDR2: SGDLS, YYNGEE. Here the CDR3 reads CASSGMGEKLFF. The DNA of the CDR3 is TGTGCCAGCAGCGGCATGGGAGAAAAACTGTTTTTT.

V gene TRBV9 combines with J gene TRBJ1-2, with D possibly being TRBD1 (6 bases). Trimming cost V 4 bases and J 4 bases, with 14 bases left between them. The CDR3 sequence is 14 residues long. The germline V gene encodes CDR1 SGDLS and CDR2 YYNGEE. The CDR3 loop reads CASSPQGGAYGYTF. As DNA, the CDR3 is TGTGCCAGCAGCCCCCAAGGGGGTGCCTATGGCTACACCTTC.

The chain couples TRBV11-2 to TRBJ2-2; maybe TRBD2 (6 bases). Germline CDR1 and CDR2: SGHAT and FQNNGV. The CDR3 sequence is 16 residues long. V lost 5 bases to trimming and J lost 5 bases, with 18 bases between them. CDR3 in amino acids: CASSPRGRRGTGELFF. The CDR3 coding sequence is TGTGCCAGCAGCCCGCGGGGACGGCGAGGGACCGGGGAGCTGTTTTTT. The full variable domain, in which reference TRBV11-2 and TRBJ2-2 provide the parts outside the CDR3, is EAGVAQSPRYKIIEKRQSVAFWCNPISGHATLYWYQQILGQGPKLLIQFQNNGVVDDSQLPKDRFSAERLKGVDSTLKIQPAKLEDSAVYLCASSPRGRRGTGELFFGEGSRLTVL.

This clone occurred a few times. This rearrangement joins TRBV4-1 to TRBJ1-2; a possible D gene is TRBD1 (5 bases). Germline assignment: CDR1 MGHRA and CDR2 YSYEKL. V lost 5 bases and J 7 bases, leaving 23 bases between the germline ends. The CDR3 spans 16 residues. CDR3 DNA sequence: TGCGCCAGCAGCGCGGGAGGGGCGTCTAGGGGAACTGGCTACACCTTC. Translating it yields CASSAGGASRGTGYTF.